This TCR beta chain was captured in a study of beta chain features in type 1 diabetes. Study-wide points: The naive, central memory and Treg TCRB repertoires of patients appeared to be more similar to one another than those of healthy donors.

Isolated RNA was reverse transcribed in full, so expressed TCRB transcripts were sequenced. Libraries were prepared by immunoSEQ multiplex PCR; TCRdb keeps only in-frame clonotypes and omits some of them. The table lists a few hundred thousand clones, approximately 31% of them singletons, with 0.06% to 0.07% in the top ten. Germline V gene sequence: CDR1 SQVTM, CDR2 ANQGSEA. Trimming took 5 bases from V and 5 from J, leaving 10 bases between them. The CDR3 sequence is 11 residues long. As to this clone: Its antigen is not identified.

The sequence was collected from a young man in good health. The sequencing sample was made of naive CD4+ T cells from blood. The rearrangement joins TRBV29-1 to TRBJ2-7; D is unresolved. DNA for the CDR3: TGCAGCGTTATAGGGTGGGACGAGCAGTACTTC. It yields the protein CSVIGWDEQYF.